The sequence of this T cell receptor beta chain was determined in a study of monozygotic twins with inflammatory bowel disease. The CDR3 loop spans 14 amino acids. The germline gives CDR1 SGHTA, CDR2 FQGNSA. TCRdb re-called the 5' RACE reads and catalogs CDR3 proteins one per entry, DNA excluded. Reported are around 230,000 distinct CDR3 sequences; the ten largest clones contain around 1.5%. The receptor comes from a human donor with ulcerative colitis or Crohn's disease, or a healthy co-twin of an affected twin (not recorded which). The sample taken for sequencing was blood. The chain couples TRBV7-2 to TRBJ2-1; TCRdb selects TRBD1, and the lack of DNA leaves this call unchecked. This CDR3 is CASSPGWVGNEQFF.